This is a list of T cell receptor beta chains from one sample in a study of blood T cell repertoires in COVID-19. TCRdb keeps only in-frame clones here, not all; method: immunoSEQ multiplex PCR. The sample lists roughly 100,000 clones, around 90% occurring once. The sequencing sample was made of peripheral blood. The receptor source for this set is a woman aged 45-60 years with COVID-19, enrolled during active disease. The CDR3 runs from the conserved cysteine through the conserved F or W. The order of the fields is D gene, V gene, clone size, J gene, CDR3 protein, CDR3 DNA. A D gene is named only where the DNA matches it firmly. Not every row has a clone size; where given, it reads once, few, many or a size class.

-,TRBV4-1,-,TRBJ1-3,CASSQPRDSGNTIYF,TGCGCCAGCAGCCAACCCCGGGACTCTGGAAACACCATATATTTT
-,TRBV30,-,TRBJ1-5,CAWSASIGQPQHF,TGTGCCTGGAGTGCCTCGATCGGGCAGCCCCAGCATTTT
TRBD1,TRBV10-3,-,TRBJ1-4,CAISESTTGGMEKLFF,TGTGCCATCAGTGAGTCCACGACAGGGGGCATGGAAAAACTGTTTTTT
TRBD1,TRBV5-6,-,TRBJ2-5,CASSNRQGARETQYF,TGTGCCAGCAGCAACAGACAGGGGGCCCGGGAGACCCAGTACTTC
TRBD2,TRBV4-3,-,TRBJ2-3,CASSQDGLAGLDTQYF,TGCGCCAGCAGCCAAGATGGGCTAGCGGGGTTAGATACGCAGTATTTT
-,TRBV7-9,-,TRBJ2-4,CASSYQGINIQYF,TGTGCCAGCAGCTACCAGGGAATAAACATTCAGTACTTC
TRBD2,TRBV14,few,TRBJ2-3,CASSGLARTDTQYF,TGTGCCAGCTCGGGACTAGCCAGAACAGATACGCAGTATTTT
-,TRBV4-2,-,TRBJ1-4,CASSQVDTTTNEKLFF,TGTGCCAGCAGCCAGGTGGACACGACAACTAATGAAAAACTGTTTTTT
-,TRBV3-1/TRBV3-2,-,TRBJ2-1,CASSQTGHSYNEQFF,TGTGCCAGCAGCCAGACGGGACACTCCTACAATGAGCAGTTCTTC
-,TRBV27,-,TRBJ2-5,CASRGARETQYF,TGTGCCAGCAGGGGGGCTCGCGAGACCCAGTACTTC
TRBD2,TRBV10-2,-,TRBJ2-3,CASSEFSSGGAMKYF,TGCGCCAGCAGTGAGTTTAGTAGCGGGGGGGCTATGAAGTATTTT
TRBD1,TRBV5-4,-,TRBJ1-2,CASSLGQGGGYTF,TGTGCCAGCAGCTTGGGGCAGGGGGGTGGCTACACCTTC
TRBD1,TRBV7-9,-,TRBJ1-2,CASSLLGQGAEGYTF,TGTGCCAGCAGCTTACTCGGACAGGGGGCAGAGGGCTACACCTTC
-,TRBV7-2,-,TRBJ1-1,CASRETGNTEAFF,TGTGCCAGCAGAGAGACAGGGAACACTGAAGCTTTCTTT
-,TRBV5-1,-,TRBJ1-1,CASSFTRGTEAFF,TGCGCCAGCAGCTTCACACGGGGGACTGAAGCTTTCTTT
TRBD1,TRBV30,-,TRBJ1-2,CAWSEGTGWYGYTF,TGTGCCTGGAGTGAAGGGACAGGGTGGTATGGCTACACCTTC
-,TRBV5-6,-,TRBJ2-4,CASSQLGATKNIQYF,TGTGCCAGCAGCCAGCTTGGGGCGACCAAAAACATTCAGTACTTC
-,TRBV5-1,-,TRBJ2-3,CASSGTAGSTDTQYF,TGCGCCAGCAGCGGAACCGCAGGGAGCACAGATACGCAGTATTTT
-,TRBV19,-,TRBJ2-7,CASFNPSEQYF,TGTGCCAGTTTTAATCCTTCCGAGCAGTACTTC
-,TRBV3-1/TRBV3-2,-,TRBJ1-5,CASSQYRDQPQHF,TGTGCCAGCAGCCAGTACAGGGATCAGCCCCAGCATTTT
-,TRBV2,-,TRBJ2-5,CASSEVGAGRQETQYF,TGTGCCAGCAGTGAGGTGGGGGCGGGCCGCCAAGAGACCCAGTACTTC
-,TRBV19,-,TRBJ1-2,CASRIGPSNYGYTF,TGTGCCAGTAGGATAGGGCCGTCTAACTATGGCTACACCTTC
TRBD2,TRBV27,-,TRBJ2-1,CASSPIPASGGPRNEQFF,TGTGCCAGCAGTCCTATCCCCGCTAGCGGGGGACCCAGGAATGAGCAGTTCTTC
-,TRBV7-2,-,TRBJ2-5,CASSVLGGETQYF,TGTGCCAGCAGCGTACTGGGGGGAGAGACCCAGTACTTC
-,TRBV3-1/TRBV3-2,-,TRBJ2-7,CASSQGPSTSYEQYF,TGTGCCAGCAGCCAAGGGCCTAGTACCTCCTACGAGCAGTACTTC
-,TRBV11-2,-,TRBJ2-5,CASSLDPAVRTQYF,TGTGCCAGCAGCTTAGATCCAGCGGTCCGGACCCAGTACTTC
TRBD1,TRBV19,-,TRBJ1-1,CASILWAGGSVTTEAFF,TGTGCCAGTATTCTTTGGGCAGGGGGCTCTGTAACCACTGAAGCTTTCTTT
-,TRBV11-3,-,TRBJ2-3,CASSFGGLSSTDTQYF,TGTGCCAGCAGTTTCGGGGGGCTTTCTAGCACAGATACGCAGTATTTT
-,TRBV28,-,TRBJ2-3,CASSLAEAGGTDTQYF,TGTGCCAGCAGCCTTGCCGAGGCGGGTGGCACAGATACGCAGTATTTT
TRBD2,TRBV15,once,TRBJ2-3,CATSRDRQRGGTDTQYF,TGTGCCACCAGCAGAGATAGGCAGCGGGGGGGCACAGATACGCAGTATTTT
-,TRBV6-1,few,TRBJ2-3,CASSEFSAGNTDTQYF,TGTGCCAGCAGTGAATTTTCTGCAGGGAACACAGATACGCAGTATTTT
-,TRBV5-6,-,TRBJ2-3,CASSTDTLYTDTQYF,TGTGCCAGCAGCACCGACACCTTATACACAGATACGCAGTATTTT
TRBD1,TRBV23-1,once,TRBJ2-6,CASSQSGDSYEGSGANVLTF,TGCGCCAGCAGTCAATCGGGGGACAGCTACGAAGGTTCTGGGGCCAACGTCCTGACTTTC
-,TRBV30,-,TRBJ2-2,CAWAMEAGELFF,TGTGCCTGGGCGATGGAGGCCGGGGAGCTGTTTTTT
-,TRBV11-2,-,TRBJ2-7,CASSPGLSGAYEQYF,TGTGCCAGCAGCCCCGGACTTAGCGGTGCATACGAGCAGTACTTC
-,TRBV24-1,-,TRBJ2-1,CATSQGGANEQFF,TGTGCCACCAGTCAAGGAGGGGCCAATGAGCAGTTCTTC
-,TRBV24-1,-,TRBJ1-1,CATAGGRNTEAFF,TGTGCCACCGCTGGAGGAAGGAACACTGAAGCTTTCTTT
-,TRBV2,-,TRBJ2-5,CASSDRVETQYF,TGTGCCAGCAGTGACAGGGTAGAGACCCAGTACTTC
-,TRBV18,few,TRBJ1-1,CASSPPAAGVQRTEAFF,TGTGCCAGCTCACCCCCCGCTGCGGGGGTTCAGCGCACTGAAGCTTTCTTT
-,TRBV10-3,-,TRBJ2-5,CAISESTGSQETQYF,TGTGCCATCAGTGAGTCGACCGGGAGCCAAGAGACCCAGTACTTC
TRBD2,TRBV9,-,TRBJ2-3,CASSGGAIAGATDTQYF,TGTGCCAGCAGCGGAGGGGCGATAGCGGGGGCGACAGATACGCAGTATTTT
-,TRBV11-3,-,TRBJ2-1,CASSLDRGEQFF,TGTGCCAGCAGCTTAGATCGGGGTGAGCAGTTCTTC
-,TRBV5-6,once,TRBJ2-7,CASSFPDKVYEQYF,TGTGCCAGCAGCTTCCCAGACAAAGTTTACGAGCAGTACTTC
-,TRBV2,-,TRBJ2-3,CASKEWENKADTQYF,TGTGCCAGCAAGGAATGGGAGAATAAGGCGGATACGCAGTATTTT
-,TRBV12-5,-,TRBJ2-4,CASGFAWPKNIQYF,TGTGCTAGTGGGTTCGCTTGGCCCAAAAACATTCAGTACTTC
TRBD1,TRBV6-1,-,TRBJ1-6,CASSERTGIAYNSPLHF,TGTGCCAGCAGTGAACGGACAGGGATTGCCTATAATTCACCCCTCCACTTT
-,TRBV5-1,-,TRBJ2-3,CASSLQGGDTQYF,TGCGCCAGCAGCTTGCAGGGCGGCGATACGCAGTATTTT
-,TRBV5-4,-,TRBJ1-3,CASSSGDRVGNTIYF,TGTGCCAGCAGCTCGGGGGATAGGGTAGGAAACACCATATATTTT
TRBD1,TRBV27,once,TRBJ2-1,CASSTRGQGSGREQFF,TGTGCCAGCAGTACCCGAGGACAGGGGAGTGGACGTGAGCAGTTCTTC
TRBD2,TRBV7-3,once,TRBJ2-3,CASSSGLAGEGIDTQYF,TGTGCCAGCAGCTCGGGACTAGCGGGGGAGGGTATAGATACGCAGTATTTT
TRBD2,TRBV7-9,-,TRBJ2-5,CASSLALSGVVETQYF,TGTGCCAGCAGCTTAGCGCTTAGCGGGGTGGTTGAGACCCAGTACTTC
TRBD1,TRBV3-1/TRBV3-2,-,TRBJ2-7,CASSLKAGQGPYEQYF,TGTGCCAGCAGCCTAAAGGCGGGACAGGGCCCTTACGAGCAGTACTTC
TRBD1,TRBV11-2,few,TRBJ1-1,CASSLIGTGSTEAFF,TGTGCCAGCAGCTTAATAGGGACAGGGAGTACTGAAGCTTTCTTT
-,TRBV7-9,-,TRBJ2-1,CASSLGQGNEQFF,TGTGCCAGCAGCTTAGGGCAGGGAAATGAGCAGTTCTTC
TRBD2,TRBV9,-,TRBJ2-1,CASSPWLAGASYNEQFF,TGTGCCAGCAGCCCCTGGCTAGCGGGGGCCTCCTACAATGAGCAGTTCTTC